This entry lists 27 T cell receptor beta chains sequenced from one sample in a study of T-cell memory formation after mild COVID-19. Each CDR3 protein gets one entry after TCRdb re-called the 5' RACE reads with MiXCR. The data show about 57,000 distinct CDR3 sequences, with about 12% seen just once and around 25% held by the top ten. The sample was PBMCs or a T cell subset sorted from them (not recorded which). These receptors were taken from a man aged 18 to 30 who had mild COVID-19 (a few samples of this study predate the infection). Cell type and time point are not known.

This clonotype has just a few counts. The rearrangement links TRBV20-1 to TRBJ2-7; 11 positions match TRBD2. In germline, CDR1 is DFQATT, CDR2 SNEGSKA (reference sequence). The CDR3 consists of 14 residues. Trimming cost V 6 bases and J 2 bases; bases outside gene matches: 6. The CDR3 region has the DNA TGCAGTGCCCGACTAGCGGGGAGCCCCTACGAGCAGTACTTC. Translated: CSARLAGSPYEQYF.

The chain has TRBV20-1 and TRBJ1-2; D might be TRBD1 (6 bases). V lost 5 bases and J 4 bases, leaving 17 bases between the germline ends. Germline loops: CDR1 DFQATT, CDR2 SNEGSKA (reference sequence). The CDR3 has 14 amino acids. CDR3: CSARPYQGSYGYTF. DNA for the CDR3: TGCAGTGCTCGACCATACCAGGGGTCCTATGGCTACACCTTC.

This clonotype occurred many times. The rearrangement links TRBV20-1 to TRBJ2-2; TRBD2 agrees at 13 bases. The germline V gene has CDR1 DFQATT and CDR2 SNEGSKA (reference sequence). This CDR3 has 16 residues. J lost 3 bases, V lost 0 bases, and 1 base had no gene match. CDR3 nucleotides: TGCAGTGCTAGAGATGGACTAGCGGGGGACACCGGGGAGCTGTTTTTT. This translates into CSARDGLAGDTGELFF.

This clonotype appeared many times. The V gene is TRBV5-1, the J gene TRBJ2-3; D is possibly TRBD2 (7 bases). The CDR3 has 17 amino acids. Trimming shortened V by 1 base and J by 8 bases, and 23 bases separated the two germline ends. Germline V lookup: CDR1 SGHRS, CDR2 YFSETQ. CDR3 bases: TGCGCCAGCAGCTTGTCGGTCCCGGGGGGCCCCGCAGGTACGCAGTATTTT. Its protein product is CASSLSVPGGPAGTQYF. Complete variable domain (other parts from reference TRBV5-1 and TRBJ2-3): KAGVTQTPRYLIKTRGQQVTLSCSPISGHRSVSWYQQTPGQGLQFLFEYFSETQRNKGNFPGRFSGRQFSNSRSEMNVSTLELGDSALYLCASSLSVPGGPAGTQYFGPGTRLTVL.

V usage is TRBV6-2 or TRBV6-3 and J usage is TRBJ2-3; 7 positions match TRBD2. Unmatched junction bases numbered 11, after V lost 6 bases and J lost 2 bases. This CDR3 is built from 16 residues. Germline-derived CDR1 and CDR2 are MNHEY and SVGEGT. The CDR3 DNA reads TGTGCCAGCAGCACCTGGGGAGCGGGGAACACAGATACGCAGTATTTT. Its protein is CASSTWGAGNTDTQYF.

This sequence joins TRBV5-8 and TRBJ1-1; unclear D gene. This CDR3 contains 15 residues. V was pared by 4 bases and J by 5 bases, with 18 bases between. Looked up from germline, CDR1 is SGHTS and CDR2 is YDEGEE. The CDR3 region is CASSPAPDKPTEAFF. DNA of the CDR3: TGTGCCAGCAGCCCGGCACCAGACAAGCCTACTGAAGCTTTCTTT.

Many counts were recorded for this clonotype. The rearrangement joins TRBV12-3 or TRBV12-4 to TRBJ2-7; 9 bases agree with TRBD1. The CDR3 is made up of 14 amino acids. V was pared by 4 bases and J by 5 bases, with 6 bases of the junction left unmatched. The CDR3 spells CASSSTGGRNEQYF. The CDR3 nucleotides are TGTGCCAGCAGTTCGACAGGGGGAAGAAACGAGCAGTACTTC.

This clonotype is medium-sized in the sample. This chain connects TRBV20-1 to TRBJ2-1; no clear D gene. Germline-derived CDR1 and CDR2 are DFQATT and SNEGSKA (reference sequence). The length of the CDR3 is 15 residues. Trimming left V 0 bases short and J 0 bases short, with 9 bases between. This CDR3 reads CSARDLTTSYNEQFF. In nucleotides, the CDR3 is TGCAGTGCTAGAGATTTGACCACCTCCTACAATGAGCAGTTCTTC.

This clonotype was seen more than once but under ten times. This chain uses TRBV10-1 with TRBJ2-5; TRBD2 is a possible D gene (5 bases). Germline V CDR1 and CDR2: WNHNN, SYGVQD (reference sequence). V was trimmed by 3 bases and J by 4 bases, leaving 15 bases between them. CDR3 length: 15 amino acids. Written as DNA, the CDR3 is TGCGCCAGCAGTGACGTAGAGGGCGGAGGAGAGACCCAGTACTTC. As protein: CASSDVEGGGETQYF.

The CDR3 coding sequence is TGTGCCAGCAGCGCTGGACCCGCCCCCACAGATACGCAGTATTTT. Translated, it gives CASSAGPAPTDTQYF. The rearrangement uses TRBV9 and TRBJ2-3; no clear D gene. The germline V gene has CDR1 SGDLS and CDR2 YYNGEE. This CDR3 region has 15 residues. V gave up 3 bases and J gave up 2 bases, with 13 bases separating them. Drawing the rest from reference TRBV9 and TRBJ2-3, the complete variable domain is DSGVTQTPKHLITATGQRVTLRCSPRSGDLSVYWYQQSLDQGLQFLIQYYNGEERAKGNILERFSAQQFPDLHSELNLSSLELGDSALYFCASSAGPAPTDTQYFGPGTRLTVL.

The V and J genes are TRBV7-9 and TRBJ2-7; TRBD2 agrees at 8 bases. CDR1 and CDR2 from the germline V gene are SEHNR and FQNEAQ (reference sequence). Trimming cost V 3 bases and J 6 bases; bases outside gene matches: 7. This CDR3 region has 14 residues. The CDR3 sequence: CASSLAGGEREQYF. The CDR3 DNA is TGTGCCAGCAGCTTGGCCGGGGGGGAGCGCGAGCAGTACTTC.

This clonotype was counted at least ten times. J is TRBJ2-3 and V is TRBV5-1, with a possible D match to TRBD1 (5 bases). Germline V gene sequence: CDR1 SGHRS, CDR2 YFSETQ. Trimming removed 4 bases at V and 0 bases at J, with 12 bases between. The CDR3 covers 15 residues. CDR3 DNA sequence: TGCGCCAGCAGCCCGGTCGGACATAGCACAGATACGCAGTATTTT. Translated: CASSPVGHSTDTQYF. Full variable domain (rest looked up from reference TRBV5-1 and TRBJ2-3): KAGVTQTPRYLIKTRGQQVTLSCSPISGHRSVSWYQQTPGQGLQFLFEYFSETQRNKGNFPGRFSGRQFSNSRSEMNVSTLELGDSALYLCASSPVGHSTDTQYFGPGTRLTVL.

The chain combines TRBV12-5 with TRBJ1-1; TRBD1 matches at 9 bases. V shed 1 base and J 14 bases; nucleotides not matched to a gene: 5. Per the germline V gene, CDR1 is LGHNT and CDR2 is FRNRAP. This CDR3 has 12 amino acids. DNA of the CDR3: TGTGCTAGTGGTTTGGACACAGGGGGCTTGTTCTTT. Encoded protein: CASGLDTGGLFF.

Ten or more counts support this clonotype. V is TRBV20-1 and J is TRBJ1-3; 7 nucleotides align to TRBD1. This CDR3 contains 15 residues. Trimming removed 3 bases from V and 2 bases from J; junction bases left unmatched: 7. The germline V gene encodes CDR1 DFQATT and CDR2 SNEGSKA (reference sequence). CDR3: CSARVTTGAGNTIYF. The DNA of the CDR3 is TGCAGTGCTAGGGTTACCACAGGGGCTGGAAACACCATATATTTT.

At least ten counts were recorded for this clonotype. The chain employs TRBV5-1 and TRBJ1-6; 8 bases map to TRBD1. Germline values: CDR1 SGHRS, CDR2 YFSETQ. The CDR3 is 17 amino acids. Trimming removed 4 bases from V and 7 bases from J; junction bases left unmatched: 13. CDR3 nucleotide sequence: TGCGCCAGCAGCCCGGGCGACAGGGGTTGGGGGAATTCACCCCTCCACTTT. Encoded protein: CASSPGDRGWGNSPLHF.

Many counts were recorded for this clonotype. The genes are TRBV7-3 and TRBJ1-6; D not resolved. From germline, CDR1 is SGHTA and CDR2 FQGTGA. The CDR3 contains 13 residues. V was pared by 2 bases and J by 8 bases, with 7 bases between. The CDR3 bases are TGTGCCAGCAGCTTATATAAAGATTCACCCCTCCACTTT. Its translation is CASSLYKDSPLHF. The variable domain in full, completed from reference TRBV7-3 and TRBJ1-6, reads GAGVSQTPSNKVTEKGKYVELRCDPISGHTALYWYRQSLGQGPEFLIYFQGTGAADDSGLPNDRFFAVRPEGSVSTLKIQRTERGDSAVYLCASSLYKDSPLHFGNGTRLTVT.

The V call is TRBV12-3 or TRBV12-4, the J call TRBJ1-2; 7 positions agree with TRBD1. The CDR3 has 13 residues. The V segment lost 6 bases and the J segment 7 bases; nucleotides outside the gene matches: 8. The CDR3 here is CASRRYRGVGYTF. Written as DNA, the CDR3 is TGTGCCAGCAGACGTTACAGGGGCGTTGGCTACACCTTC.

The genes are TRBV15 and TRBJ2-7, with D maybe TRBD2 (6 bases). CDR1 and CDR2 (germline): LNHNV, YYDKDF (reference sequence). The CDR3 has 14 residues. Trimming shortened V by 5 bases and J by 2 bases, and 13 bases separated the two germline ends. CDR3 nucleotides: TGTGCCACCAGCGGAGGGACGGCACCCTACGAGCAGTACTTC. Its protein is CATSGGTAPYEQYF.

This clonotype has a count of ten or more. V gene TRBV7-2 combines with J gene TRBJ2-7, with 11 bases identical to TRBD2. Per the germline V gene, CDR1 is SGHTA and CDR2 is FQGNSA. The length of the CDR3 is 14 residues. CDR3 sequence: CASSLAGGGYEQYV. DNA for the CDR3: TGTGCCAGCAGCCTAGCGGGGGGTGGGTACGAGCAGTACGTC.

The rearrangement links TRBV11-2 to TRBJ2-5; unclear D gene. Germline assignment: CDR1 SGHAT and CDR2 FQNNGV. Trimming took 3 bases from V and 3 from J, leaving 11 bases between them. The CDR3 has 14 residues. CDR3 DNA: TGTGCCAGCAGCTTGCGGCCCCAGGAAGAGACCCAGTACTTC. The encoded protein is CASSLRPQEETQYF.

This clonotype was detected many times. The chain carries TRBV20-1 and TRBJ2-1; D is possibly TRBD1 or TRBD2 (5 bases each). This CDR3 has 16 amino acids. V gave up 4 bases and J gave up 3 bases, with 19 bases separating them. Germline V lookup: CDR1 DFQATT, CDR2 SNEGSKA (reference sequence). CDR3 sequence (DNA): TGCAGTGCTATCACGGGGCAGGGTGGTTTCTACAATGAGCAGTTCTTC. It translates to CSAITGQGGFYNEQFF.

The chain links TRBV6-2 or TRBV6-3 to TRBJ2-7; D is unclear. The V end was cut by 4 bases, the J end by 2 bases, with 6 bases between. The CDR3 is made up of 12 amino acids. Germline values: CDR1 MNHEY, CDR2 SVGEGT. In nucleotides, the CDR3 is TGTGCCAGCAGTTCTCCACCCTACGAGCAGTACTTC. Amino acid sequence: CASSSPPYEQYF.

There are many counts of this clonotype. CDR3 amino acids: CASSLAGGVETQYF. The CDR3 DNA sequence: TGTGCCAGCAGCTTAGCAGGGGGGGTAGAGACCCAGTACTTC. The chain couples TRBV7-2 to TRBJ2-5; TRBD2 is a possible D gene (7 bases). From germline, CDR1 is SGHTA and CDR2 FQGNSA. CDR3 size: 14 residues. The V end was cut by 0 bases, the J end by 4 bases, with 9 bases between. Combining the CDR3 with reference TRBV7-2 and TRBJ2-5 gives the whole variable domain GAGVSQSPSNKVTEKGKDVELRCDPISGHTALYWYRQSLGQGLEFLIYFQGNSAPDKSGLPSDRFSAERTGGSVSTLTIQRTQQEDSAVYLCASSLAGGVETQYFGPGTRLLVL.

Many counts were recorded for this clonotype. This chain links TRBV7-9 with TRBJ2-1; 7 positions agree with TRBD1. From germline, CDR1 is SEHNR and CDR2 FQNEAQ (reference sequence). The CDR3 sequence is 13 residues long. Unmatched junction bases numbered 3, after V lost 6 bases and J lost 4 bases. The chain's CDR3 is CASRGDSYNEQFF. Here the CDR3 DNA reads TGTGCCAGCAGAGGGGACAGTTACAATGAGCAGTTCTTC.

This clonotype was counted a few times. CDR3 coding DNA: TGTGCCATCAGTGCTGCCAAACAGGGGGTCGGATCGGGCCCCTACAATGAGCAGTTCTTC. Its protein product is CAISAAKQGVGSGPYNEQFF. The V gene is TRBV10-3, the J gene TRBJ2-1; 8 bases match TRBD1. CDR3 length: 20 amino acids. Germline loops: CDR1 ENHRY, CDR2 SYGVKD. Trimming at V came to 4 bases and at J to 2 bases, leaving 19 bases not matched to a gene.

A single count supports this clonotype. This chain uses TRBV7-9 with TRBJ2-1; weak D call: TRBD2 (6 bases). The germline gives CDR1 SEHNR, CDR2 FQNEAQ (reference sequence). The CDR3 runs 12 residues. V shed 5 bases and J shed 9 bases, with 11 bases lying between them. Written as DNA, the CDR3 is TGTGCCAGCAGCAGACTCGGGGGTGAGCAGTTCTTC. This codes for CASSRLGGEQFF. The full variable domain, completed using reference TRBV7-9 and TRBJ2-1, is DTGVSQNPRHKITKRGQNVTFRCDPISEHNRLYWYRQTLGQGPEFLTYFQNEAQLEKSRLLSDRFSAERPKGSFSTLEIQRTEQGDSAMYLCASSRLGGEQFFGPGTRLTVL.

This clonotype was seen a few times. The chain employs TRBV18 and TRBJ2-5; D unclear. V shed 4 bases and J shed 5 bases, with 11 bases lying between them. The V gene's germline CDR1 is KGHSH and CDR2 LQKENI. The CDR3 covers 13 residues. CDR3 protein: CASSRLVSETQYF. Written as DNA, the CDR3 is TGTGCCAGCTCACGACTGGTTTCGGAGACCCAGTACTTC. Full variable domain (outside the CDR3, taken from reference TRBV18 and TRBJ2-5): NAGVMQNPRHLVRRRGQEARLRCSPMKGHSHVYWYRQLPEEGLKFMVYLQKENIIDESGMPKERFSAEFPKEGPSILRIQQVVRGDSAAYFCASSRLVSETQYFGPGTRLLVL.